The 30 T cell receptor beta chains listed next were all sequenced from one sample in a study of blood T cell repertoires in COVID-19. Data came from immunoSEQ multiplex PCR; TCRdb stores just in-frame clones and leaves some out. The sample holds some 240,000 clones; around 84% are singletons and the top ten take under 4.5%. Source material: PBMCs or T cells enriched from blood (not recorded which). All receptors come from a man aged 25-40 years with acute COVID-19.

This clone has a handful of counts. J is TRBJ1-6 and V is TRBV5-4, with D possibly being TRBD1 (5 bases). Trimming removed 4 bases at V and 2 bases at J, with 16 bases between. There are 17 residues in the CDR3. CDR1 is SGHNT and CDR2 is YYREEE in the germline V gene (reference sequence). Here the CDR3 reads CASSEPMEGPYNSPLHF. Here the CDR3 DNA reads TGTGCCAGCAGCGAGCCGATGGAGGGGCCCTATAATTCACCCCTCCACTTT.

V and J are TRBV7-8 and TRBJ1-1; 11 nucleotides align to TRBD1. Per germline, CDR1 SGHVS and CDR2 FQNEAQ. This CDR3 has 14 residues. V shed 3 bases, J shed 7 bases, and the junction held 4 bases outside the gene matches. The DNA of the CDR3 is TGTGCCAGCAGCTTCGGACAGGGGGCAGGTGAAGCTTTCTTT. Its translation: CASSFGQGAGEAFF.

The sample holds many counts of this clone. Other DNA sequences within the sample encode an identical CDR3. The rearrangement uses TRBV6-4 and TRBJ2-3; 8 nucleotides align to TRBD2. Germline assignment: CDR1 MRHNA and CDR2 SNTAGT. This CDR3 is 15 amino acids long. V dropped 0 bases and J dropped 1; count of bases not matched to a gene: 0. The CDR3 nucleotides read TGTGCCAGCAGTGACTCGCGGGGGGGCACAGATACGCAGTATTTT. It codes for CASSDSRGGTDTQYF.

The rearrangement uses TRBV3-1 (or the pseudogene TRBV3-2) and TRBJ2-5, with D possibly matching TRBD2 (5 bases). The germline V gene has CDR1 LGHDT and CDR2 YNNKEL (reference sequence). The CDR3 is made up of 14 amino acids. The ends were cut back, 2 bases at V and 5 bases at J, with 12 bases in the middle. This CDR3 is CASSQLAAGETQYF. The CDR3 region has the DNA TGTGCCAGCAGCCAACTAGCCGCCGGCGAGACCCAGTACTTC.

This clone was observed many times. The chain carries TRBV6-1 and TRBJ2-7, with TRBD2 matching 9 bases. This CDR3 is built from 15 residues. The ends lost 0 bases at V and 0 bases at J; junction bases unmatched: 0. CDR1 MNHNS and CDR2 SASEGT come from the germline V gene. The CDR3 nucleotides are TGTGCCAGCAGTGAAGCTAGCGGGAGCTCCTACGAGCAGTACGTC. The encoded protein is CASSEASGSSYEQYV.

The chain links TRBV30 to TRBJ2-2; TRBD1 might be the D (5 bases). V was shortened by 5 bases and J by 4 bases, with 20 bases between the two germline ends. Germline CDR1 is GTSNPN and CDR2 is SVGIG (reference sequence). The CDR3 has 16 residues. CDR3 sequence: CAWDSHKTDTTGELFF. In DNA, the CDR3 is TGTGCCTGGGACTCACATAAGACGGACACCACCGGGGAGCTGTTTTTT.

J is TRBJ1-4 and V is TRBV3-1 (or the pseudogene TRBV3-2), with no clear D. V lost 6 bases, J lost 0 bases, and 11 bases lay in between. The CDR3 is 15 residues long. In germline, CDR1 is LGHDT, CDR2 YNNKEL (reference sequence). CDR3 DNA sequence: TGTGCCAGCAGTCCCCATGCAGCAACTAATGAAAAACTGTTTTTT. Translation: CASSPHAATNEKLFF.

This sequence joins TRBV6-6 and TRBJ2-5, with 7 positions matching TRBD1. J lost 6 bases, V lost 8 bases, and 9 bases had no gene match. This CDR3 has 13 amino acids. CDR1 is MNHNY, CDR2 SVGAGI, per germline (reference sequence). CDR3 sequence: CASGSQGRKTQYF. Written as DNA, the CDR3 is TGTGCCAGCGGCTCACAGGGGCGAAAGACCCAGTACTTC.

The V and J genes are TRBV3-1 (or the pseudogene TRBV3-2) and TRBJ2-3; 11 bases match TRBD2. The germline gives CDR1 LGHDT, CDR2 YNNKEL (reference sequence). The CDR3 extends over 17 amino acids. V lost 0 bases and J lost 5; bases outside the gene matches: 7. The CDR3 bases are TGTGCCAGCAGCCAAGATGAAGTAGCGGGAGGGGTAGATACGCAGTATTTT. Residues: CASSQDEVAGGVDTQYF.

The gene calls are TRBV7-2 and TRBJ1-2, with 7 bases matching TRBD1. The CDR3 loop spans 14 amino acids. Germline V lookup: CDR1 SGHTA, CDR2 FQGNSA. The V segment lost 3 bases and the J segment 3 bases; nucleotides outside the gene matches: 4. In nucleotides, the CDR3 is TGTGCCAGCAGCTTGGAGGGGGCGGACTATGGCTACACCTTC. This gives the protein CASSLEGADYGYTF. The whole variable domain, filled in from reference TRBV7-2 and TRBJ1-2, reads GAGVSQSPSNKVTEKGKDVELRCDPISGHTALYWYRQSLGQGLEFLIYFQGNSAPDKSGLPSDRFSAERTGGSVSTLTIQRTQQEDSAVYLCASSLEGADYGYTFGSGTRLTVV.

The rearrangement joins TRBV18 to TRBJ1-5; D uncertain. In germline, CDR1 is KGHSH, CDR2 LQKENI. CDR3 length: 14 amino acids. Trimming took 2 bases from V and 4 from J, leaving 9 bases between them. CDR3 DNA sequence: TGTGCCAGCTCACCATCCTCGGGTAATCAGCCCCAGCATTTT. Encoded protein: CASSPSSGNQPQHF.

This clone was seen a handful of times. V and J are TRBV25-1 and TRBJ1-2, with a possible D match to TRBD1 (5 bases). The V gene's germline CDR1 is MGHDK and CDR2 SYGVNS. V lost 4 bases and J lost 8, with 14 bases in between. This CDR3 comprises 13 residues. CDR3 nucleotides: TGTGCCAGCAGTGGGGGGAGGAGTAGCGGCTACACCTTC. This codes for CASSGGRSSGYTF.

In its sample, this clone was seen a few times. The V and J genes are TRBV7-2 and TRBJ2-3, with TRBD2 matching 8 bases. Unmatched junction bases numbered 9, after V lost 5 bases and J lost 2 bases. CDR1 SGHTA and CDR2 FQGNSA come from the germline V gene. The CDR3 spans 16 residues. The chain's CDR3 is CASSRLAGGFTDTQYF. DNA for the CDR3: TGTGCCAGCAGCCGCCTAGCGGGTGGATTCACAGATACGCAGTATTTT.

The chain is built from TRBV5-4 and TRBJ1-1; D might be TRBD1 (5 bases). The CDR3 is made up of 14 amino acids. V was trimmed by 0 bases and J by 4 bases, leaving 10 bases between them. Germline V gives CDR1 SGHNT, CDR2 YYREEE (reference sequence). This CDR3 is CASSLAGVGTEAFF. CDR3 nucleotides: TGTGCCAGCAGCTTGGCGGGGGTCGGCACTGAAGCTTTCTTT.

CDR3 protein: CATSDLPDTGELFF. The CDR3 DNA is TGTGCCACCAGTGATTTGCCCGACACCGGGGAGCTGTTTTTT. The chain joins TRBV24-1 to TRBJ2-2; D ambiguous. Germline V gene data show CDR1 as KGHDR and CDR2 as SFDVKD. The CDR3 runs to 14 residues. Trimming took 0 bases from V and 3 from J, leaving 4 bases between them.

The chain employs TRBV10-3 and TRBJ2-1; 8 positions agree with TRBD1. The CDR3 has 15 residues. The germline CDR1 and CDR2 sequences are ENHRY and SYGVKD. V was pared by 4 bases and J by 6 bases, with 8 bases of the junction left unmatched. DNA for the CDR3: TGTGCCATCAGTGCCTCCGGGACAGGACCCAATGAGCAGTTCTTC. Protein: CAISASGTGPNEQFF.

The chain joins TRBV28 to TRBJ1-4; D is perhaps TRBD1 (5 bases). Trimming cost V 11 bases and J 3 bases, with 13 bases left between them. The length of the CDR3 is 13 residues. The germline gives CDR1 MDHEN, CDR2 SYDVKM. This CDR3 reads CAASGEPNEKLFF. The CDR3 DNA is TGTGCCGCATCGGGGGAACCTAATGAAAAACTGTTTTTT. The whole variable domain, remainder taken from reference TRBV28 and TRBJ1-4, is DVKVTQSSRYLVKRTGEKVFLECVQDMDHENMFWYRQDPGLGLRLIYFSYDVKMKEKGDIPEGYSVSREKKERFSLILESASTNQTSMYLCAASGEPNEKLFFGSGTQLSVL.

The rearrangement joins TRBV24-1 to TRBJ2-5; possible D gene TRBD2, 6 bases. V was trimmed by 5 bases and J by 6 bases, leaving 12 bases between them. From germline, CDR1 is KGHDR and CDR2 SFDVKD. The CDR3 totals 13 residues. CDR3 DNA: TGTGCCACCAGTGTGCCCGGGAGTAAGACCCAGTACTTC. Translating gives CATSVPGSKTQYF.

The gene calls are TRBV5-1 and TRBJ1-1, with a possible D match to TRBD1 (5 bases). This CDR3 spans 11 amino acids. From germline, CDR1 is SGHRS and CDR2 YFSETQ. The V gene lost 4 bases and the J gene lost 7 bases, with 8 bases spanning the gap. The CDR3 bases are TGCGCCAGCAGCGGAGACAGTGAAGCTTTCTTT. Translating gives CASSGDSEAFF. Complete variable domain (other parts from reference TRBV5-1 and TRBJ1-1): KAGVTQTPRYLIKTRGQQVTLSCSPISGHRSVSWYQQTPGQGLQFLFEYFSETQRNKGNFPGRFSGRQFSNSRSEMNVSTLELGDSALYLCASSGDSEAFFGQGTRLTVV.

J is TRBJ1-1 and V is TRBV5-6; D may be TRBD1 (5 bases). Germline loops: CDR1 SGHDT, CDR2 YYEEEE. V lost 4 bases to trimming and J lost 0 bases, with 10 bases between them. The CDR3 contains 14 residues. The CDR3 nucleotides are TGTGCCAGCAGCCCGGGGGGGATGAACACTGAAGCTTTCTTT. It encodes CASSPGGMNTEAFF.

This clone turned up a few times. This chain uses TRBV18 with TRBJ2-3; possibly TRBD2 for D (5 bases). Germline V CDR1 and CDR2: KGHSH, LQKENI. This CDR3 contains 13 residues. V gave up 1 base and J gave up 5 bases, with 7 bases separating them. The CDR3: CASSPQLGDTQYF. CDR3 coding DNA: TGTGCCAGCTCACCACAACTAGGAGATACGCAGTATTTT.

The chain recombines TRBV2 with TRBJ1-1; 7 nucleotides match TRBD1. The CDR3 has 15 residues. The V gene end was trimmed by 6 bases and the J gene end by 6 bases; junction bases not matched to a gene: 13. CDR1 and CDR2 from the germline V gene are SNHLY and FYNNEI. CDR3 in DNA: TGTGCCAGCAGGCTCCGACAGGGAGCGGGCTCTGAAGCTTTCTTT. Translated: CASRLRQGAGSEAFF.

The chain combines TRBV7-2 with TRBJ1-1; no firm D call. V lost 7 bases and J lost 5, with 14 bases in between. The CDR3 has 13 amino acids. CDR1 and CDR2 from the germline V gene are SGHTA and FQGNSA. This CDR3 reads CASNSGWATEAFF. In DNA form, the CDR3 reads TGTGCCAGCAACTCCGGCTGGGCAACTGAAGCTTTCTTT.

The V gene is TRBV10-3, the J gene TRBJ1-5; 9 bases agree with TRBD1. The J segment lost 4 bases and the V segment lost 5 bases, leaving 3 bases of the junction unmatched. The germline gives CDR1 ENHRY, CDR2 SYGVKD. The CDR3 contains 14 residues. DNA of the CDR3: TGTGCCATCAGTCCCGGGACAGGGAATCAGCCCCAGCATTTT. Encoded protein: CAISPGTGNQPQHF.

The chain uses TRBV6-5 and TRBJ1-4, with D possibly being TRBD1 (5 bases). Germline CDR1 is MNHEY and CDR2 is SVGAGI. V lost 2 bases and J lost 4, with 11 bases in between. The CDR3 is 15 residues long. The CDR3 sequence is CASSYGQGVNEKLFF. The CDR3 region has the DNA TGTGCCAGCAGTTACGGGCAGGGCGTTAATGAAAAACTGTTTTTT.

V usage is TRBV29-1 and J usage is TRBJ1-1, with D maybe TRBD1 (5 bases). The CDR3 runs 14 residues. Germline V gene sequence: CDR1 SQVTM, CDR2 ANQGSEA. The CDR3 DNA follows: TGCGGCATGGAAACGTCAGGGTTGAACACTGAAGCTTTCTTT. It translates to CGMETSGLNTEAFF.

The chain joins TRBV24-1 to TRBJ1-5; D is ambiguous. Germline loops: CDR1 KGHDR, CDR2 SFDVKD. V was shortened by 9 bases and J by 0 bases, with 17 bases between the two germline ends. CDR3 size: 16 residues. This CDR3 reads CATQDSGLSSNQPQHF. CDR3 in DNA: TGTGCCACCCAGGATTCCGGTCTCTCTAGCAATCAGCCCCAGCATTTT.

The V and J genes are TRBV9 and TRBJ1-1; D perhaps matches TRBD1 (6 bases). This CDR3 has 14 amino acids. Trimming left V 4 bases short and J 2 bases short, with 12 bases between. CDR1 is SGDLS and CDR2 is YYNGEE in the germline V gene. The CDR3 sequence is CASSLRGSNTEAFF. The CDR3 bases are TGTGCCAGCAGCCTTAGGGGGTCCAACACTGAAGCTTTCTTT.

The CDR3 nucleotides read TGTGCCAGCAGCTTAGGGGCGGGGTTCGACACTGAAGCTTTCTTT. Its translation: CASSLGAGFDTEAFF. The chain couples TRBV11-3 to TRBJ1-1; the D is unclear. CDR3 length: 15 amino acids. Germline V lookup: CDR1 SGHNT, CDR2 YENEEA. The V gene lost 1 base and the J gene lost 3 bases, with 12 bases spanning the gap.

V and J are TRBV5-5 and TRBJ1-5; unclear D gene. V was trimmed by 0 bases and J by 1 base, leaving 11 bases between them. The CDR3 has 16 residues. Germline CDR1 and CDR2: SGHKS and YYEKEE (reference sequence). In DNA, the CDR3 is TGTGCCAGCAGCTTGGAACTTGGTTGGAGCAATCAGCCCCAGCATTTT. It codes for CASSLELGWSNQPQHF.